This entry describes one T cell receptor (beta chain). Its antigen is as yet unknown. At one end, the junction sequence differs from germline, possibly due to a read error. The entry originates in a study of tumor and adjacent non-tumor tissue in lung cancer. Study-level background: There were about 12 adenocarcinoma, a couple of squamous cell carcinoma and 1 small cell lung cancer cases. About 4.2 million productive TCRbeta reads were obtained per sample on average.

TCRbeta libraries were built with three rounds of nested PCR, modified from ARM-PCR. TCRdb re-called the multiplex PCR reads with MiXCR, one entry per CDR3 protein. The sample holds roughly 76,000 distinct CDR3 sequences, less than 75% seen once. The CDR3 is 14 residues long. Germline V gene sequence: CDR1 LGHNA, CDR2 YNFKEQ. Study outcomes and limitations: Tumor tissue had significantly higher TCR diversity than normal lung.

No cell sorting was done before RNA was extracted from the tissue. Donors were chemotherapy-naive, newly diagnosed lung cancer surgical patients in China, August–November 2014. The J gene is TRBJ1-2, the V gene TRBV4-2; the D is unclear. The sequence came from a woman aged 70-85 years with non-small cell lung cancer. The specimen was lung tumor tissue. The CDR3 loop is CANSQERVYYSYTF. The CDR3 DNA reads as TGTGCCAACAGCCAAGAGCGGGTATACTATAGCTACACCTTC.